The next 22 T cell receptor beta chains were all read from a single sample in a study of identical twins. One entry per CDR3 protein results from TCRdb running MiXCR on the 5' RACE reads. The data contain some 1,700,000 distinct CDR3 sequences, around 29% of them singletons. The sample comprised cord blood. The receptors here all came from a newborn girl in good health.

This chain joins TRBV21-1 and TRBJ2-1; the DNA was not used to check the table's D call, TRBD2. The J call is uncertain, as TRBJ2-7 better fits the DNA end. TRBV21-1 is deemed a pseudogene. CDR3 length: 16 residues. The DNA of the CDR3 is TGTGCCAGCAAGTCCCGGGACAGGACCTCCTACAATGAGCAGTACTTC. This gives the protein CASKSRDRTSYNEQYF.

The rearrangement joins TRBV6-6 to TRBJ1-5, with D perhaps matching TRBD1 (6 bases). CDR1 and CDR2 from the germline V gene are MNHNY and SVGAGI (reference sequence). V lost 2 bases to trimming and J lost 7 bases, with 12 bases between them. The CDR3 sequence is 14 residues long. CDR3 in DNA: TGTGCCAGCAGTTACCGGGACATCACCCAGCCCCAGCATTTT. Protein sequence: CASSYRDITQPQHF.

The chain carries TRBV5-1 and TRBJ2-1, with a possible D match to TRBD1 (6 bases). The CDR3 loop spans 15 amino acids. Germline CDR1 is SGHRS and CDR2 is YFSETQ. The V gene lost 4 bases and the J gene lost 2 bases, with 13 bases spanning the gap. CDR3 in amino acids: CASSQTGQTYNEQFF. The CDR3 DNA sequence: TGCGCCAGCAGCCAGACGGGACAAACCTACAATGAGCAGTTCTTC.

This clonotype was seen only a few times. This rearrangement joins TRBV9 to TRBJ2-7, with D possibly TRBD1 on 5 matching bases. V shed 0 bases and J shed 6 bases, with 7 bases lying between them. Germline V gene data show CDR1 as SGDLS and CDR2 as YYNGEE. The CDR3 consists of 12 residues. The CDR3 bases are TGTGCCAGCAGCGTAGGACAGAGCGAGCAGTACTTC. Amino acid sequence: CASSVGQSEQYF.

The genes are TRBV12-5 and TRBJ1-1; 7 bases agree with TRBD1. Losses at the gene ends were 1 base for V and 1 base for J; bases not matched to a gene: 6. The CDR3 loop spans 16 amino acids. CDR1 LGHNT and CDR2 FRNRAP come from the germline V gene. DNA of the CDR3: TGTGCTAGTGGTTTGGCCCGACAGGGCCAGAACACTGAAGCTTTCTTT. Amino acids: CASGLARQGQNTEAFF.

This chain joins TRBV20-1 and TRBJ2-3; 11 bases line up with TRBD2. The CDR3 is 16 residues long. The germline gives CDR1 DFQATT, CDR2 SNEGSKA (reference sequence). The V gene end was trimmed by 6 bases and the J gene end by 1 base; junction bases not matched to a gene: 9. The CDR3 DNA follows: TGCAGTGCCCCCCGCCCACTAGCGGGAGGCACAGATACGCAGTATTTT. Residues: CSAPRPLAGGTDTQYF.

This clonotype was recorded many times. This rearrangement joins TRBV5-1 to TRBJ2-3; D is unresolved. This CDR3 spans 15 amino acids. The V end lost 0 bases, the J end lost 5 bases, and 13 bases lay between the germline ends. Germline CDR1 SGHRS, CDR2 YFSETQ. CDR3 sequence: CASSLAGRVKDTQYF. The CDR3, as DNA: TGCGCCAGCAGCTTGGCCGGAAGGGTGAAAGATACGCAGTATTTT.

The rearrangement uses TRBV20-1 and TRBJ1-1, with D perhaps matching TRBD1 (5 bases). The V and J ends lost 3 bases and 2 bases respectively, with 10 bases between them. The CDR3 is 13 amino acids. Per germline, CDR1 DFQATT and CDR2 SNEGSKA (reference sequence). CDR3 coding DNA: TGCAGTGCTAGCCGACAGACTAACACTGAAGCTTTCTTT. Protein: CSASRQTNTEAFF.

V usage is TRBV12-1 and J usage is TRBJ2-3; no check of the table's D call, TRBD2, against the DNA was made. TRBV12-1 is termed a pseudogene. The CDR3 consists of 16 residues. CDR3 nucleotide sequence: TGTGCCAGCAGCTTCCTCCGAGAGGTTGGCACAGATACGCAGTATTTT. Its protein is CASSFLREVGTDTQYF.

The chain employs TRBV25-1 and TRBJ2-1; 7 bases match TRBD2. V was clipped by 10 bases and J by 4 bases; unmatched bases: 4. The CDR3 contains 12 residues. The germline V gene encodes CDR1 MGHDK and CDR2 SYGVNS. For the CDR3, the DNA is TGTGCCACCGCCGGGGGGTACAATGAGCAGTTCTTC. This gives the protein CATAGGYNEQFF.

This clonotype has a handful of counts. J is TRBJ1-1 and V is TRBV7-9; TRBD1 agrees at 10 bases. This CDR3 has 16 residues. CDR1 and CDR2 from the germline V gene are SEHNR and FQNEAQ (reference sequence). J was trimmed by 8 bases and V by 0 bases; bases with no gene match: 9. CDR3 in amino acids: CASSLAPGQGTQEAFF. CDR3 nucleotide sequence: TGTGCCAGCAGCTTAGCGCCGGGACAGGGGACCCAAGAAGCTTTCTTT.

This clonotype came up once. This CDR3 reads CSVRGGRTYEQYF. The CDR3 DNA follows: TGCAGCGTCCGAGGGGGCAGGACCTACGAGCAGTACTTC. V and J are TRBV29-1 and TRBJ2-7, with 7 bases identical to TRBD1. Trimming at V came to 6 bases and at J to 2 bases, leaving 7 bases not matched to a gene. Germline V gives CDR1 SQVTM, CDR2 ANQGSEA. The CDR3 is 13 residues long.

This clonotype showed up many times. In DNA form, the CDR3 reads TGTGCCAGCAGTTTGGCAGGACAGGGGAACTATGGCTACACCTTC. As protein: CASSLAGQGNYGYTF. The chain couples TRBV12-3 or TRBV12-4 to TRBJ1-2, with TRBD1 matching 9 bases. Trimming took 3 bases from V and 2 from J; bases not matched to a gene: 4. CDR3 length: 15 amino acids.

This clonotype was counted a few times. This chain connects TRBV29-1 to TRBJ1-2; possible D gene TRBD1, 5 bases. The ends were cut back, 2 bases at V and 7 bases at J, with 8 bases in the middle. There are 11 residues in the CDR3. Germline assignment: CDR1 SQVTM and CDR2 ANQGSEA. This chain's CDR3 is CSVERDGGYTF. CDR3 coding DNA: TGCAGCGTTGAAAGGGACGGTGGCTACACCTTC.

This clonotype was seen only a few times. The chain combines TRBV11-2 with TRBJ2-4; the match to TRBD2 covers 11 bases. The J call could be wrong; TRBJ2-7 is a better fit for the DNA end. The CDR3 consists of 16 residues. The germline V gene has CDR1 SGHAT and CDR2 FQNNGV. CDR3 residues: CASSRFTSGRWNEQYF. As DNA, the CDR3 is TGTGCCAGCAGCCGATTTACTAGCGGGAGATGGAACGAGCAGTACTTC.

This clonotype was observed a handful of times. This rearrangement joins TRBV20-1 to TRBJ1-6, with TRBD1 identical over 9 bases. The germline gives CDR1 DFQATT, CDR2 SNEGSKA (reference sequence). The CDR3 extends over 13 amino acids. Trimming took 5 bases from V and 7 from J; bases not matched to a gene: 3. The CDR3 DNA reads as TGCAGTGCTGCAGACAGGGGGAATTCACCCCTCCACTTT. It specifies CSAADRGNSPLHF.

This clonotype occurred many times. This CDR3 is CSVGLTSSYNEQFF. CDR3 nucleotides: TGCAGCGTTGGCCTGACGAGCTCCTACAATGAGCAGTTCTTC. The rearrangement uses TRBV29-1 and TRBJ2-1; D not resolved. Germline assignment: CDR1 SQVTM and CDR2 ANQGSEA. Trimming took 4 bases from V and 0 from J, leaving 10 bases between them. CDR3 length: 14 amino acids.

In this sample, this clonotype turned up a few times. This rearrangement joins TRBV28 to TRBJ1-6; 7 nucleotides line up with TRBD1. Germline CDR1 and CDR2: MDHEN and SYDVKM. This CDR3 spans 14 amino acids. V was pared by 4 bases and J by 7 bases, with 4 bases of the junction left unmatched. The CDR3 reads CASSSGQRNSPLHF. As DNA, the CDR3 is TGTGCCAGCAGTTCGGGACAGAGGAATTCACCCCTCCACTTT.

J is TRBJ2-3 and V is TRBV4-2; no reliable D call. Trimming stripped 0 bases from V and 4 bases from J, with 11 bases between. The CDR3 is 15 residues long. Germline CDR1 is LGHNA and CDR2 is YNFKEQ. The CDR3: CASSQDGDAADTQYF. The DNA of the CDR3 is TGTGCCAGCAGCCAAGATGGAGACGCGGCAGATACGCAGTATTTT.

This chain joins TRBV9 and TRBJ1-1; 11 bases are shared with TRBD1. The V segment lost 3 bases and the J segment 0 bases; nucleotides outside the gene matches: 4. CDR1 and CDR2 (germline): SGDLS, YYNGEE. This CDR3 has 16 residues. Here the CDR3 reads CASSEGQGGMNTEAFF. In DNA form, the CDR3 reads TGTGCCAGCAGCGAGGGACAGGGGGGCATGAACACTGAAGCTTTCTTT.

The sample holds many counts of this clonotype. An end of the junction differs from the germline gene, which may be a read error. The V and J genes are TRBV5-1 and TRBJ2-1, with 9 positions matching TRBD1. The CDR3 is made up of 15 amino acids. Germline lookup yields CDR1 SGHRS and CDR2 YFSETQ. In DNA form, the CDR3 reads TGTGCCAGCAGCTCGGGACAGGGATCCTACAATGAGCAGTTCTTC. This sequence encodes CASSSGQGSYNEQFF.

In this sample, this clonotype turned up many times. This chain links TRBV7-8 with TRBJ1-4; D gene unclear. From germline, CDR1 is SGHVS and CDR2 FQNEAQ. This CDR3 is 12 amino acids long. The V end lost 1 base, the J end lost 8 bases, and 5 bases lay between the germline ends. Here the CDR3 DNA reads TGTGCCAGCAGCTTAGGTTTGGAAAAACTGTTTTTT. This codes for CASSLGLEKLFF.